Described below is a single T cell receptor beta chain sequence and its context. This record belongs to a study of blood T cell repertoires in COVID-19. As for the study in general: Whether acute or convalescent, the COVID-19 samples came from the United States, Italy and Spain. Nucleic acid was either cDNA or gDNA, and it came from T cells, B-cell-depleted T cells, or PBMCs.

Looked up from germline, CDR1 is GTSNPN and CDR2 is SVGIG (reference sequence). V trimming: 4 bases; J trimming: 1 base; junction bases outside the gene matches: 8. The CDR3 covers 15 residues. How the authors handled the data: Estimates of nucleated cell counts were drawn from the amplification of reference gene primers. Some clones are missing from TCRdb's copy, which holds only in-frame ones; the method was immunoSEQ multiplex PCR. V, J and clone size reflect that table, while D and trimming were determined from the DNA. The table lists 230,000 or so clones, 65% to 85% of them singletons. Sequencing was performed on PBMCs or T cells enriched from blood (not recorded which). V gene TRBV30 combines with J gene TRBJ2-3, with 7 nucleotides matching TRBD1. The receptor was derived from a man aged 45-65 years who had recovered from COVID-19. The CDR3 sequence: CAWTLGGLGTDTQYF. CDR3 DNA: TGTGCCTGGACCCTAGGGGGCCTCGGCACAGATACGCAGTATTTT.